Listed below are T cell receptor beta chains from one sample, sequenced in a study of low-dose radiotherapy and immunotherapy resistance in tumors. From the reads, TCRdb called clonotypes with MiXCR, one entry per CDR3 protein. The profile shows more than 50,000 distinct CDR3 sequences, approximately 25% of them singletons. Sequences were derived from PBMCs, sampled before treatment. Receptors were obtained from a male donor with prostate cancer. Both conserved end residues are trimmed from each CDR3.

J gene: TRBJ1-1
V gene: TRBV11-2
CDR3 protein: ASSLVDTRTEAF

J gene: TRBJ2-7
V gene: TRBV20-1
CDR3 protein: SADPGTSKEYEQY

J gene: TRBJ2-5
V gene: TRBV13
CDR3 protein: ASSGLRGRQETRY

J gene: TRBJ2-5
V gene: TRBV29-1
CDR3 protein: SVVSGVTQY

J gene: TRBJ2-7
V gene: TRBV25-1
CDR3 protein: ASSESGPYEQY

J gene: TRBJ1-4
V gene: TRBV11-2
CDR3 protein: ASSRLRQGRNEKLF

J gene: TRBJ1-3
V gene: TRBV15
CDR3 protein: ATTPDSRSSSGNTIY

J gene: TRBJ2-1
V gene: TRBV24-1
CDR3 protein: ATSGPMKGSYNEQF

J gene: TRBJ2-1
V gene: TRBV5-1
CDR3 protein: ASSLGNNEQF

J gene: TRBJ2-7
V gene: TRBV14
CDR3 protein: ASSTLGTDYEQY

J gene: TRBJ1-5
V gene: TRBV19
CDR3 protein: ASSPYSNQPQH

J gene: TRBJ2-7
V gene: TRBV5-1
CDR3 protein: ASSLVLGGQAYEQY

J gene: TRBJ2-3
V gene: TRBV20-1
CDR3 protein: SAPPGLTDTQY

J gene: TRBJ2-3
V gene: TRBV2
CDR3 protein: ASSEAMGGPPD

J gene: TRBJ2-3
V gene: TRBV12-3/TRBV12-4
CDR3 protein: ASSSPAGTGGDTQY

J gene: TRBJ2-7
V gene: TRBV7-8
CDR3 protein: ASSLAQSYEQY

J gene: TRBJ2-7
V gene: TRBV20-1
CDR3 protein: SASRPPWEQY

J gene: TRBJ2-1
V gene: TRBV20-1
CDR3 protein: SVERAEQF

J gene: TRBJ1-5
V gene: TRBV30
CDR3 protein: AWSSTSRQGRHQPQH

J gene: TRBJ1-2
V gene: TRBV18
CDR3 protein: ASSPREEGGYT

J gene: TRBJ2-3
V gene: TRBV10-3
CDR3 protein: AMSPSGTGFTDTQY

J gene: TRBJ1-5
V gene: TRBV24-1
CDR3 protein: ATSDVGNQPQH

J gene: TRBJ1-5
V gene: TRBV20-1
CDR3 protein: SATEGYQPQH

J gene: TRBJ2-1
V gene: TRBV6-8
CDR3 protein: ASSDVSGSNFQF

J gene: TRBJ2-7
V gene: TRBV29-1
CDR3 protein: SAQKGLNTYEQY

J gene: TRBJ2-5
V gene: TRBV29-1
CDR3 protein: SVVPPGQGGLETQY

J gene: TRBJ2-1
V gene: TRBV11-2
CDR3 protein: ASSFRDEQF

J gene: TRBJ1-2
V gene: TRBV5-1
CDR3 protein: ASRGGQGNFYGYT

J gene: TRBJ1-1
V gene: TRBV7-2
CDR3 protein: ASSLVQDTEAF

J gene: TRBJ2-1
V gene: TRBV3-1
CDR3 protein: ASSPGPAGGLAEQF

J gene: TRBJ2-7
V gene: TRBV29-1
CDR3 protein: SVGDRGRWSRSEQY

J gene: TRBJ2-7
V gene: TRBV29-1
CDR3 protein: SVGGGYGTYEQY